Presented here are 11 T cell receptor beta chains from one specimen sequenced in a study of T-cell memory formation after mild COVID-19. TCRdb fed the 5' RACE reads into MiXCR, producing one record per CDR3 protein. Of fewer than 400,000 distinct CDR3 sequences in the sample, about 17% were seen once. Sequencing input: PBMCs or a T cell subset sorted from them (not recorded which). The source is a man in his late teens or twenties who had mild COVID-19 (a few samples of this study predate the infection). Cell type and time point are not known.

DNA of the CDR3: TGTGCCAGCAGCTCGGACAGCGGAGGGGGCTACACCTTC. This translates into CASSSDSGGGYTF. The chain couples TRBV12-3 or TRBV12-4 to TRBJ1-2, with a tentative D call TRBD1 (6 bases). The CDR3 is made up of 13 amino acids. V was trimmed by 6 bases and J by 8 bases, leaving 16 bases between them.

This chain links TRBV3-1 with TRBJ2-7, with a tentative D call TRBD1 (5 bases). The CDR3 is 14 residues long. V gave up 10 bases and J gave up 2 bases, with 18 bases separating them. CDR1 LGHDT and CDR2 YNNKEL come from the germline V gene (reference sequence). The CDR3 sequence is CAIPIQGSPYEQYF. As DNA, the CDR3 is TGTGCCATCCCGATTCAGGGTAGCCCCTACGAGCAGTACTTC.

This clonotype was counted between two and nine times. This rearrangement joins TRBV25-1 to TRBJ1-2; weak D call: TRBD1 (6 bases). The CDR3 length is 14 residues. Germline CDR1 reads MGHDK; CDR2 reads SYGVNS. Trimming stripped 3 bases from V and 8 bases from J, with 16 bases between. The CDR3, as DNA: TGTGCCAGCAGTGAGTTTTTGGGGGGCCGAGGCTACACCTTC. Protein product: CASSEFLGGRGYTF.

This clonotype was observed a handful of times. The rearrangement links TRBV7-8 to TRBJ1-1; TRBD1 aligns across 8 bases. The J segment lost 8 bases and the V segment lost 1 base, leaving 3 bases of the junction unmatched. CDR1 and CDR2 (germline): SGHVS, FQNEAQ. The CDR3 spans 13 residues. The CDR3 reads CASSLGRDREAFF. The CDR3 nucleotides read TGTGCCAGCAGCTTAGGCCGGGACAGGGAAGCTTTCTTT.

This clonotype was seen ten or more times. CDR3 nucleotide sequence: TGTGCCAGCAGTGAAGTCTTGGCGGAGACCGGGGAGCTGTTTTTT. It yields the protein CASSEVLAETGELFF. The chain joins TRBV6-1 to TRBJ2-2; D remains ambiguous. CDR1 is MNHNS and CDR2 is SASEGT in the germline V gene. The CDR3 is 15 amino acids. Trimming pared 1 base from V and 5 bases from J, leaving 11 bases between.

The rearrangement links TRBV20-1 to TRBJ2-7, with 7 bases that match TRBD2. The CDR3 length is 12 residues. CDR1 and CDR2 from the germline V gene are DFQATT and SNEGSKA (reference sequence). Trimming cost V 3 bases and J 4 bases; bases outside gene matches: 3. The CDR3 loop reads CSARGGRYEQYV. The DNA for the CDR3 is TGCAGTGCTAGGGGGGGGAGGTACGAGCAGTACGTC.

This clonotype was seen only a few times. The CDR3 is CSAPRADTQAKNIQYF. For the CDR3, the DNA is TGCAGTGCCCCTAGGGCGGATACTCAAGCCAAAAACATTCAGTACTTC. The chain joins TRBV20-1 to TRBJ2-4; D uncertain. Germline V gene sequence: CDR1 DFQATT, CDR2 SNEGSKA (reference sequence). The CDR3 consists of 16 residues. With 6 bases removed from V and 0 bases from J, the gap between germline ends came to 18 bases.

J is TRBJ1-6 and V is TRBV28, with a possible D match to TRBD1 (5 bases). Trimming removed 4 bases from V and 5 bases from J, with 15 bases in between. Germline V gene lookup returns CDR1 MDHEN and CDR2 SYDVKM. CDR3 length equals 16 residues. Here the CDR3 DNA reads TGTGCCAGCAGTTCAGCCCGGGGGGTGGATAATTCACCCCTCCACTTT. Its protein product is CASSSARGVDNSPLHF.

The rearrangement joins TRBV15 to TRBJ1-2; D remains ambiguous. This CDR3 has 15 amino acids. V was shortened by 0 bases and J by 8 bases, with 16 bases between the two germline ends. The germline V gene has CDR1 LNHNV and CDR2 YYDKDF (reference sequence). The CDR3: CATSREKGGFEGYTF. CDR3 coding DNA: TGTGCCACCAGCAGAGAGAAAGGCGGTTTTGAGGGCTACACCTTC. Full variable domain (rest looked up from reference TRBV15 and TRBJ1-2): DAMVIQNPRYQVTQFGKPVTLSCSQTLNHNVMYWYQQKSSQAPKLLFHYYDKDFNNEADTPDNFQSRRPNTSFCFLDIRSPGLGDTAMYLCATSREKGGFEGYTFGSGTRLTVV.

Concerning this clonotype itself: Compared with germline, one end of the junction differs, possibly owing to a read error. This chain connects TRBV6-1 to TRBJ1-2, with D possibly TRBD1 on 5 matching bases. Germline CDR1 MNHNS, CDR2 SASEGT. This CDR3 is 14 amino acids long. This CDR3 is CASSEGPAGYGYTF. Here the CDR3 DNA reads TGTGCCAGCAGTGAGGGGCCAGCTGGGTATGGCTACACCTTT.

This chain joins TRBV5-1 and TRBJ2-5, with 7 bases matching TRBD1. This CDR3 comprises 15 residues. Per germline, CDR1 SGHRS and CDR2 YFSETQ. The V and J ends lost 1 base and 1 base, in that order; junction bases with no gene match: 4. This CDR3 reads CASSLSAGGQETQYF. The CDR3 DNA reads as TGCGCCAGCAGCTTGTCGGCAGGGGGCCAAGAGACCCAGTACTTC.